This entry lists 16 T cell receptor beta chains sequenced from one sample in a study of T cells in Graves' hyperthyroidism and ophthalmopathy. It was RNA transcripts that yielded the amplified TCR beta CDR3 regions. A set of HTBI primers served as the primers for a first-round RT-PCR of the TCR CDR3. TCRdb recomputed calls from the multiplex PCR reads with MiXCR, one row per CDR3 protein. The table includes some 700,000 distinct CDR3 sequences, roughly 17% detected once. What was sequenced was blood. These receptors originate from a man aged 50 to 60 with Graves' hyperthyroidism.

This clonotype was found many times. The gene calls are TRBV6-1 and TRBJ1-2, with 12 bases that match TRBD1. Germline CDR1 and CDR2: MNHNS and SASEGT. The CDR3 length is 14 residues. V was clipped by 7 bases and J by 8 bases; unmatched bases: 8. For the CDR3, the DNA is TGTGCCAGCAAGGCCGGGACAGGGGGCGGCGGCTACACCTTC. Translation: CASKAGTGGGGYTF.

This clonotype was detected a few times. A much larger clonotype is one base distant, so this may be a read error. The CDR3 bases are TGTTCCTGGAGTGCCGGGCAGGCGACAGATACGCAGTATTTT. It codes for CSWSAGQATDTQYF. J is TRBJ2-3 and V is TRBV30; no clear D gene. Germline CDR1 is GTSNPN and CDR2 is SVGIG (reference sequence). The CDR3 is 14 residues long. The entire variable domain, with the rest obtained from reference TRBV30 and TRBJ2-3, is as follows: SQTIHQWPATLVQPVGSPLSLECTVEGTSNPNLYWYRQAAGRGLQLLFYSVGIGQISSEVPQNLSASRPQDRQFILSSKKLLLSDSGFYLCSWSAGQATDTQYFGPGTRLTVL.

This clonotype was counted many times. The rearrangement links TRBV7-2 to TRBJ2-5, with TRBD2 matching over 11 bases. Germline CDR1 reads SGHTA; CDR2 reads FQGNSA. Unmatched junction bases numbered 4, after V lost 3 bases and J lost 4 bases. The CDR3 covers 15 residues. CDR3 coding DNA: TGTGCCAGCAGCTTTAGCGGGAGGGCCCGAGAGACCCAGTACTTC. Its protein product is CASSFSGRARETQYF.

This clonotype was seen once. V is TRBV6-1 and J is TRBJ2-3; 9 bases map to TRBD2. In germline, CDR1 is MNHNS, CDR2 SASEGT. Losses at the gene ends were 5 bases for V and 5 bases for J; bases not matched to a gene: 20. This CDR3 region has 19 residues. In nucleotides, the CDR3 is TGTGCCAGCAGTACCCAGGGTCGAGGCGGGAGGGGAGTTGGAGATACGCAGTATTTT. Protein sequence: CASSTQGRGGRGVGDTQYF.

V gene TRBV12-5 combines with J gene TRBJ2-7; 9 bases are a match to TRBD1. Looked up from germline, CDR1 is LGHNT and CDR2 is FRNRAP. V lost 6 bases and J lost 6; bases outside the gene matches: 12. This CDR3 is built from 15 residues. The CDR3 protein is CASGPPGTGSCEQYF. The CDR3 DNA reads as TGTGCTAGTGGCCCCCCCGGGACAGGGAGCTGCGAGCAGTACTTC.

Many counts were recorded for this clonotype. The chain carries TRBV27 and TRBJ1-1; D is unclear. Germline CDR1 and CDR2: MNHEY and SMNVEV (reference sequence). With 3 bases removed from V and 6 bases from J, the gap between germline ends came to 14 bases. The CDR3 is 14 amino acids. CDR3 sequence: CASSFERNFAEAFF. CDR3 in DNA: TGTGCCAGCAGTTTCGAGAGGAACTTCGCTGAAGCTTTCTTT.

CDR3 region: CASSLAPGQEWTTGELFF. CDR3 bases: TGTGCCAGCAGCTTAGCGCCGGGACAGGAATGGACCACCGGGGAGCTGTTTTTT. The rearrangement joins TRBV7-9 to TRBJ2-2; 8 bases map to TRBD1. V trimming: 0 bases; J trimming: 4 bases; junction bases outside the gene matches: 10. Per germline, CDR1 SEHNR and CDR2 FQNEAQ (reference sequence). The CDR3 has 18 residues. The whole variable domain, filled in from reference TRBV7-9 and TRBJ2-2, reads DTGVSQNPRHKITKRGQNVTFRCDPISEHNRLYWYRQTLGQGPEFLTYFQNEAQLEKSRLLSDRFSAERPKGSFSTLEIQRTEQGDSAMYLCASSLAPGQEWTTGELFFGEGSRLTVL.

The V gene is TRBV19, the J gene TRBJ2-5; 11 positions match TRBD2. The V and J ends lost 10 bases and 5 bases, in that order; junction bases with no gene match: 6. The CDR3 sequence is 13 residues long. Germline V gene lookup returns CDR1 LNHDA and CDR2 SQIVND (reference sequence). The CDR3, as DNA: TGTGCCACCTCACTAGCGGGAGTGGAGACCCAGTACTTC. The encoded protein is CATSLAGVETQYF.

The chain joins TRBV28 to TRBJ2-1; 11 nucleotides match TRBD2. The V segment lost 4 bases and the J segment 7 bases; nucleotides outside the gene matches: 6. Germline V lookup: CDR1 MDHEN, CDR2 SYDVKM. The CDR3 is 15 amino acids. DNA for the CDR3: TGTGCCAGCAGTTCTCCCGCTAGCGGGGGGAATGAGCAGTTCTTC. Amino acid sequence: CASSSPASGGNEQFF.

The table lists this clonotype with a few counts. The rearrangement uses TRBV20-1 and TRBJ1-5; D is undetermined. Trimming removed 6 bases from V and 2 bases from J, with 8 bases in between. Germline assignment: CDR1 DFQATT and CDR2 SNEGSKA (reference sequence). The CDR3 loop spans 12 amino acids. Here the CDR3 reads CSALGGNQPQHF. The CDR3, as DNA: TGCAGTGCCCTTGGCGGCAATCAGCCCCAGCATTTT.

This clonotype was recorded at least ten times. This sequence joins TRBV2 and TRBJ1-2; 8 bases line up with TRBD1. This CDR3 comprises 12 residues. The V gene's germline CDR1 is SNHLY and CDR2 FYNNEI. V lost 6 bases to trimming and J lost 7 bases; unmatched junction nucleotides: 4. In nucleotides, the CDR3 is TGTGCCAGCAGATCAGGGGGCGGTGGCTACACCTTC. Protein sequence: CASRSGGGGYTF.

This clonotype was seen many times. A read error may produce the germline difference seen at one junction end. The chain recombines TRBV5-4 with TRBJ2-1; TRBD2 agrees at 9 bases. The CDR3 length is 16 residues. Germline V gene data show CDR1 as SGHNT and CDR2 as YYREEE (reference sequence). CDR3 coding DNA: TGTGCCAGCAGCCGAAATAGCGGGAGATCCTACAATGAGCGGTTCTTC. It encodes CASSRNSGRSYNERFF.

J is TRBJ2-2 and V is TRBV7-2, with 7 bases that match TRBD1. The V segment lost 1 base and the J segment 4 bases; nucleotides outside the gene matches: 12. CDR1 is SGHTA, CDR2 FQGNSA, per germline. The CDR3 totals 18 residues. CDR3 protein: CASSLDPPGTATTGELFF. The CDR3 nucleotides read TGTGCCAGCAGCTTAGATCCCCCGGGGACAGCAACCACCGGGGAGCTGTTTTTT.

V gene TRBV11-2 combines with J gene TRBJ1-1; D possibly corresponds to TRBD1 (5 bases). The CDR3 is 12 residues long. CDR1 is SGHAT and CDR2 is FQNNGV in the germline V gene. Trimming removed 5 bases from V and 6 bases from J, with 10 bases in between. The CDR3 protein is CASSGWTPEAFF. The CDR3, as DNA: TGTGCCAGCAGCGGGTGGACACCTGAAGCTTTCTTT. Looking up the rest from reference TRBV11-2 and TRBJ1-1 gives the full variable domain: EAGVAQSPRYKIIEKRQSVAFWCNPISGHATLYWYQQILGQGPKLLIQFQNNGVVDDSQLPKDRFSAERLKGVDSTLKIQPAKLEDSAVYLCASSGWTPEAFFGQGTRLTVV.

This clonotype was counted many times. The chain uses TRBV2 and TRBJ2-5; D possibly uses TRBD1 or TRBD2 (5 bases each). Germline values: CDR1 SNHLY, CDR2 FYNNEI. The CDR3 runs to 16 residues. With 9 bases removed from V and 0 bases from J, the gap between germline ends came to 20 bases. In nucleotides, the CDR3 is TGTGCCAGGAAAGAGGGCGAAGGGGCGCACCAAGAGACCCAGTACTTC. It encodes CARKEGEGAHQETQYF.

The rearrangement uses TRBV12-3 or TRBV12-4 and TRBJ1-2, with TRBD1 as a possible D gene (5 bases). The CDR3 loop spans 15 amino acids. Between the trimmed V and J ends, which lost 0 bases and 0 bases, there was a span of 8 bases. The CDR3 bases are TGTGCCAGCAGTTTAGCTGGGGCTCCTAACTATGGCTACACCTTC. Encoded protein: CASSLAGAPNYGYTF.